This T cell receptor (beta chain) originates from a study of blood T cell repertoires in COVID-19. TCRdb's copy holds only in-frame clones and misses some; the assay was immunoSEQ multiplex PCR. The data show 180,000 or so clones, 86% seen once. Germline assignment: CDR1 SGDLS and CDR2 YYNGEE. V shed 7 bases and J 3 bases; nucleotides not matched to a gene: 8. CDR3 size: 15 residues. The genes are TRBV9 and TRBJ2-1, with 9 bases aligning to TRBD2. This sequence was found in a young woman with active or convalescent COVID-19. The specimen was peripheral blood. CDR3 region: CASRSSGSIYNEQFF. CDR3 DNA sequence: TGTGCCAGCCGAAGTAGCGGGAGCATCTACAATGAGCAGTTCTTC.